Each of the 18 T cell receptor beta chains below was sequenced from the same sample in a study of T cell responses to AZD1222 COVID-19 vaccine. Produced via immunoSEQ multiplex PCR; TCRdb's table is partial and in-frame only. Of roughly 42,000 clones listed, about 90% are singletons. The sequenced sample was peripheral blood, obtained 28 days after the second dose of the MenACWY control vaccine. These receptors were collected from an adult who received the MenACWY meningococcal vaccine as a control.

The V gene is TRBV6-6, the J gene TRBJ1-2, with D maybe TRBD1 (6 bases). Trimming left V 6 bases short and J 7 bases short, with 15 bases between. Germline V gene data show CDR1 as MNHNY and CDR2 as SVGAGI (reference sequence). CDR3 length equals 13 residues. CDR3 nucleotide sequence: TGTGCCAGCAGCCCCGGGGGGGCCGGTGGCTACACCTTC. This sequence encodes CASSPGGAGGYTF.

The chain recombines TRBV11-2 with TRBJ2-7; D is perhaps TRBD1 or TRBD2 (5 bases each). Trimming cost V 2 bases and J 5 bases, with 10 bases left between them. Germline V gene data show CDR1 as SGHAT and CDR2 as FQNNGV. The CDR3 extends over 13 amino acids. CDR3 region: CASSLSPGHEQYF. DNA of the CDR3: TGTGCCAGCAGCTTATCTCCGGGACACGAGCAGTACTTC.

The chain's CDR3 is CASSQTPAVEQFF. In DNA, the CDR3 is TGTGCCAGCAGCCAGACCCCGGCGGTTGAGCAGTTCTTC. The chain is built from TRBV3-1 (or the pseudogene TRBV3-2) and TRBJ2-1; D unresolved. With 3 bases removed from V and 9 bases from J, the gap between germline ends came to 12 bases. Germline V gene data show CDR1 as LGHDT and CDR2 as YNNKEL (reference sequence). The CDR3 totals 13 residues.

This clone occurred once. This rearrangement joins TRBV29-1 to TRBJ2-5; no definite D call. With 6 bases removed from V and 5 bases from J, the gap between germline ends came to 16 bases. This CDR3 has 13 residues. Germline V CDR1 and CDR2: SQVTM, ANQGSEA. CDR3 sequence reads: CSVVPPEWETQYF. The CDR3 nucleotides are TGCAGCGTGGTCCCCCCGGAGTGGGAGACCCAGTACTTC. Based on the CDR3 plus reference TRBV29-1 and TRBJ2-5, the full variable domain is SAVISQKPSRDICQRGTSLTIQCQVDSQVTMMFWYRQQPGQSLTLIATANQGSEATYESGFVIDKFPISRPNLTFSTLTVSNMSPEDSSIYLCSVVPPEWETQYFGPGTRLLVL.

The CDR3 protein is CAWSSGSLGNTIYF. The CDR3 DNA reads TGTGCCTGGAGTTCCGGATCCCTCGGAAACACCATATATTTT. The genes are TRBV30 and TRBJ1-3, with unresolved D. Between the trimmed V and J ends, which lost 2 bases and 4 bases, there was a span of 12 bases. Germline CDR1 GTSNPN, CDR2 SVGIG (reference sequence). This CDR3 has 14 residues.

This rearrangement joins TRBV5-1 to TRBJ2-3; no clear D gene. Germline-derived CDR1 and CDR2 are SGHRS and YFSETQ. V lost 3 bases, J lost 1 base, and 15 bases lay in between. The CDR3 is 16 residues long. In nucleotides, the CDR3 is TGCGCCAGCAGCTCCGAAGGTAATTTGGGCACAGATACGCAGTATTTT. Translated: CASSSEGNLGTDTQYF. Filled out from reference TRBV5-1 and TRBJ2-3, the complete variable domain reads KAGVTQTPRYLIKTRGQQVTLSCSPISGHRSVSWYQQTPGQGLQFLFEYFSETQRNKGNFPGRFSGRQFSNSRSEMNVSTLELGDSALYLCASSSEGNLGTDTQYFGPGTRLTVL.

J is TRBJ2-7 and V is TRBV10-3; 9 bases are shared with TRBD1. V gave up 5 bases and J gave up 7 bases; unmatched junction bases: 9. This CDR3 has 14 residues. Per the germline V gene, CDR1 is ENHRY and CDR2 is SYGVKD. CDR3 DNA sequence: TGTGCCATCAGTTCTGGGGGGACAGGGCTTGAGCAGTACTTC. Amino acid sequence: CAISSGGTGLEQYF.

This clone was seen only a few times. This chain uses TRBV5-4 with TRBJ1-1; D is undetermined. CDR3 length equals 11 residues. Trimming stripped 4 bases from V and 1 base from J, with 2 bases between. CDR1 SGHNT and CDR2 YYREEE come from the germline V gene (reference sequence). The CDR3 region has the DNA TGTGCCAGCAGCGAGAACACTGAAGCTTTCTTT. This sequence encodes CASSENTEAFF.

This rearrangement joins TRBV20-1 to TRBJ2-1; unclear D gene. The germline CDR1 and CDR2 sequences are DFQATT and SNEGSKA (reference sequence). V was pared by 4 bases and J by 8 bases, with 9 bases between. The CDR3 has 11 amino acids. The CDR3 DNA follows: TGCAGTGCTAATAGTAACGATGAGCAGTTCTTC. Its translation: CSANSNDEQFF.

The chain links TRBV19 to TRBJ2-2; 8 bases align to TRBD2. The V gene end was trimmed by 2 bases and the J gene end by 6 bases; junction bases not matched to a gene: 8. CDR1 and CDR2 from the germline V gene are LNHDA and SQIVND (reference sequence). This CDR3 has 16 amino acids. In DNA form, the CDR3 reads TGTGCCAGTAGTATACTCGCGGGAGGTTCGGCCGGGGAGCTGTTTTTT. It is translated as CASSILAGGSAGELFF. Complete variable domain (other parts from reference TRBV19 and TRBJ2-2): DGGITQSPKYLFRKEGQNVTLSCEQNLNHDAMYWYRQDPGQGLRLIYYSQIVNDFQKGDIAEGYSVSREKKESFPLTVTSAQKNPTAFYLCASSILAGGSAGELFFGEGSRLTVL.

The chain employs TRBV6-5 and TRBJ2-7; 8 nucleotides line up with TRBD1. J was trimmed by 0 bases and V by 10 bases; bases with no gene match: 8. The CDR3 is 14 amino acids. The germline CDR1 and CDR2 sequences are MNHEY and SVGAGI. In nucleotides, the CDR3 is TGTGCCACGGACCGGACAGGGAGCTCCTACGAGCAGTACTTC. It translates to CATDRTGSSYEQYF.

This chain joins TRBV3-1 (or the pseudogene TRBV3-2) and TRBJ1-5; perhaps TRBD1 as D (6 bases). The V end lost 1 base, the J end lost 9 bases, and 19 bases lay between the germline ends. The CDR3 extends over 16 amino acids. Germline V gene data show CDR1 as LGHDT and CDR2 as YNNKEL (reference sequence). Written as DNA, the CDR3 is TGTGCCAGCAGCCAAGGGATACTAACAGGGATCCTGCCCCAGCATTTT. Protein sequence: CASSQGILTGILPQHF.

The chain recombines TRBV5-6 with TRBJ2-7, with D perhaps TRBD1 or TRBD2 (6 bases each). V was shortened by 0 bases and J by 3 bases, with 13 bases between the two germline ends. CDR3 size: 15 residues. Germline CDR1 SGHDT, CDR2 YYEEEE. The CDR3 spells CASSLEGGVGYEQYF. CDR3 in DNA: TGTGCCAGCAGCTTGGAGGGGGGAGTGGGCTACGAGCAGTACTTC.

The chain couples TRBV5-5 to TRBJ1-5; D unresolved. The V and J ends lost 3 bases and 0 bases respectively, with 13 bases between them. Germline V CDR1 and CDR2: SGHKS, YYEKEE (reference sequence). The CDR3 extends over 16 amino acids. The CDR3 DNA reads as TGTGCCAGCAGCTCGTCCCCCAATTATAGCAATCAGCCCCAGCATTTT. Translated, it gives CASSSSPNYSNQPQHF.

This chain connects TRBV25-1 to TRBJ2-2, with 10 positions matching TRBD2. Germline CDR1 MGHDK, CDR2 SYGVNS. The junction had 11 bases not matched to a gene; V was cut back by 4 bases and J by 6 bases. CDR3 length: 17 amino acids. The CDR3 DNA reads TGTGCCAGCAGTGGTACTCCGCTAGCGGGAGCGGCCGGGGAGCTGTTTTTT. This gives the protein CASSGTPLAGAAGELFF. The whole variable domain, filled in from reference TRBV25-1 and TRBJ2-2, reads EADIYQTPRYLVIGTGKKITLECSQTMGHDKMYWYQQDPGMELHLIHYSYGVNSTEKGDLSSESTVSRIRTEHFPLTLESARPSHTSQYLCASSGTPLAGAAGELFFGEGSRLTVL.

In its sample, this clone was seen a few times. This chain joins TRBV7-6 and TRBJ2-7; D might be TRBD2 (5 bases). This CDR3 has 15 amino acids. The germline CDR1 and CDR2 sequences are SGHVS and FNYEAQ. V shed 6 bases and J shed 3 bases, with 18 bases lying between them. In DNA form, the CDR3 reads TGTGCCAGCAGTCGGTCTGCCCAGGCGGGCTACGAGCAGTACTTC. Protein sequence: CASSRSAQAGYEQYF.

The chain carries TRBV18 and TRBJ2-3, with 9 positions matching TRBD2. The CDR3 contains 16 residues. The germline V gene encodes CDR1 KGHSH and CDR2 LQKENI. After removal of 0 bases from V and 5 bases from J, the junction contained 6 bases not matched to a gene. The CDR3 DNA sequence: TGTGCCAGCTCACCACCTAGCGGGAGCTCGGGAGATACGCAGTATTTT. Translation: CASSPPSGSSGDTQYF.

The sample holds a few counts of this clone. Additional DNA sequences in this sample encode the identical CDR3. The V gene is TRBV2, the J gene TRBJ1-5; D not certain. CDR1 and CDR2 (germline): SNHLY, FYNNEI. V was cut by 3 bases and J by 0 bases, with 6 bases left in between. The CDR3 totals 14 residues. The CDR3 DNA reads as TGTGCCAGCAGTGACTCATATAGCAATCAGCCCCAGCATTTT. Its translation: CASSDSYSNQPQHF. Full variable domain (remainder filled in from reference TRBV2 and TRBJ1-5): EPEVTQTPSHQVTQMGQEVILRCVPISNHLYFYWYRQILGQKVEFLVSFYNNEISEKSEIFDDQFSVERPDGSNFTLKIRSTKLEDSAMYFCASSDSYSNQPQHFGDGTRLSIL.